This T cell receptor (beta chain) originates from a study of T cells in Graves' hyperthyroidism and ophthalmopathy. Regarding the study as a whole: Most expanded thyroid clonotypes above 0.001 also appeared in blood. Before onset, by a median of approximately 6.8 months, the model predicted ophthalmopathy.

The germline CDR1 and CDR2 sequences are SGDLS and YYNGEE. The CDR3 covers 15 residues. Trimming at V came to 0 bases and at J to 5 bases, leaving 2 bases not matched to a gene. Comment on this clonotype: What it binds is not known.

RNA transcripts provided the source from which TCR beta CDR3 regions were amplified. A first-round RT-PCR of the TCR CDR3 used the HTBI primer set. TCRdb analysed the multiplex PCR reads with MiXCR anew, one entry per CDR3 protein. Of hundreds of thousands of distinct CDR3 sequences detected, around 22% appear once; the ten largest clones hold approximately 11%. Under 3 months was the duration of disease in ophthalmopathy patients, who also had a Clinical Activity Score of at least 3 and a NOSPECS grade of at least 4. This clonotype was sampled from a woman under 40 with Graves' ophthalmopathy. Input material: blood. The chain recombines TRBV9 with TRBJ2-5; 12 bases fit TRBD1. CDR3 sequence: CASSVGDRGLETQYF. The DNA of the CDR3 is TGTGCCAGCAGCGTAGGGGACAGGGGGCTGGAGACCCAGTACTTC.